A selection of T cell receptor beta chains follows, all from one sample in a study of T cells in Graves' hyperthyroidism and ophthalmopathy. TCRdb passed the multiplex PCR reads through MiXCR, listing each CDR3 protein once. The sample has roughly 800,000 distinct CDR3 sequences; roughly 37% are singletons. The source material was blood. These receptors were taken from a young man with Graves' hyperthyroidism. Both conserved end residues are trimmed from each CDR3. D genes are given only for firm matches.

V | D | CDR3
TRBV24-1 | TRBD2 | ATSDSERGQY
TRBV11-2 | NA | ASRAASSGANVLT
TRBV29-1 | TRBD1 | SVGAGGNGYT
TRBV2 | TRBD1 | ASSPQGVDEKLF
TRBV4-1 | NA | ASSQVNEFYGYT
TRBV4-3 | NA | ASSQRLQQPQH
TRBV6-5 | NA | ASSEGTISGYGYT
TRBV19 | NA | ASKDLGTPNTEAF
TRBV13 | TRBD1 | ASRDRLLGEQY
TRBV6-6 | NA | ASSYGASSGNTIY
TRBV7-9 | NA | ASSLGFYEQY
TRBV7-3 | NA | ASSWLEQY
TRBV15 | NA | ATSGDYQETQY
TRBV6-6 | TRBD2 | ASTRLAGQETQY
TRBV5-1 | NA | ASSLSRAYGYT
TRBV19 | TRBD1 | ATRDSLGVGEKLF
TRBV15 | NA | ATSRDPAPEETQY
TRBV20-1 | TRBD1 | SASQGARNSPLH
TRBV29-1 | TRBD1 | SVPDREEAF
TRBV12-3/TRBV12-4 | NA | ASSPGTKLEAF
TRBV20-1 | NA | SAHGTGSSYEQY
TRBV29-1 | NA | SAYRVMNTEAF
TRBV29-1 | NA | STDGTNEKLF
TRBV20-1 | TRBD1 | SARDPWTGSSYEQY
TRBV9 | TRBD1 | ASSVGQGAVGYT
TRBV20-1 | TRBD1 | SAETGTGKYEQY
TRBV7-3 | NA | ASSLADGYGYT
TRBV6-5 | NA | ASSYSTGNYGYT
TRBV7-3 | NA | ASSPLGNRANYGYT
TRBV25-1 | NA | ASIDTVGTGVQY
TRBV2 | NA | ASTPQGPNTEAF
TRBV10-3 | NA | AISLGANEQF
TRBV2 | TRBD1 | ASSPTMGGTGAGNYGYT
TRBV10-3 | TRBD1 | AISGSDRVSGANVLT
TRBV15 | TRBD1 | ATVETGGKDTEAF
TRBV4-1 | TRBD1 | ASSQPLGQGADQPQH
TRBV7-2 | NA | ASSCRGTPLH
TRBV5-1 | TRBD1 | ASRENRGPETQY
TRBV29-1 | NA | SVAPPIQY
TRBV7-9 | NA | ASSALGLSETQY
TRBV29-1 | TRBD1 | SVMTGPTDTQY
TRBV5-1 | TRBD2 | ASSLAGTSSGRH
TRBV6-1 | NA | ASSVIGGGYT
TRBV12-3/TRBV12-4 | NA | ASSLGRDISCEQY
TRBV2 | NA | ARSYHDSMNAEAF
TRBV6-6 | TRBD1 | ASSTGTGQNQPQH
TRBV6-5 | NA | ASSYSVPGESNQPQH
TRBV2 | NA | ASRVVAYGYT
TRBV29-1 | NA | SVAWGVGGYT
TRBV7-3 | TRBD1 | ASSLTGGQGDHEQF